This TCR beta chain appears in the sequencing data of a study of blood T cells in healthy people across ages. Next came a second PCR, run for roughly 6 to 11 cycles, which used a sample-barcoded 5' primer along with a J-beta primer mix. In TCRdb, the 5' RACE reads were re-called with MiXCR into one record per CDR3 protein. The data show about 1.8 million distinct CDR3 sequences, with about 49% seen just once and around 2.1% held by the top ten. Germline assignment: CDR1 SGHRS and CDR2 YFSETQ. Trimming shortened V by 0 bases and J by 2 bases, and 9 bases separated the two germline ends. The CDR3 is 15 amino acids.

The rearrangement uses TRBV5-1 and TRBJ1-5; maybe TRBD1 (6 bases). This receptor was identified in a woman in her 40s in good health. The sample was blood. The DNA for the CDR3 is TGCGCCAGCAGCTTGGGGGACATAGGCAATCAGCCCCAGCATTTT. Its translation is CASSLGDIGNQPQHF.